This T cell receptor beta chain was obtained from a study of OX40 agonist ivuxolimab in advanced cancers. Study observations and caveats: Averaging showed that CD8+ T cells had more expanded clones than CD4+ did.

Trimming stripped 2 bases from V and 2 bases from J, with 13 bases between. This CDR3 is built from 15 residues. The method was immunoSEQ multiplex PCR; TCRdb's version includes in-frame clones alone and lacks a portion of them. The sample includes around 31,000 clones, about 85% of them seen just once. With regard to this clone: Its target is not known.

The sequences come from CD4+ or CD8+ T cells sorted from blood, collected in a trial of the OX40 agonist ivuxolimab. This TCR was sampled from an adult with an advanced solid tumor such as melanoma, head and neck, liver or kidney cancer. This chain connects TRBV7-1 to TRBJ2-7; D possibly corresponds to TRBD1 (8 bases). TRBV7-1 is given ORF status, its function remaining uncertain. Here the CDR3 DNA reads TGTGCCAGCAGCTCACGGACAGGGAGGGCCTACGAGCAGTACTTC. Amino acid sequence: CASSSRTGRAYEQYF.